This T cell receptor (beta chain) was profiled in a study of T cells after yellow fever vaccination. A single record per CDR3 protein comes from TCRdb applying MiXCR to the 5' RACE reads. The sample lists 450,000 to 550,000 distinct CDR3 sequences, about 19% occurring once. The J segment lost 5 bases and the V segment lost 0 bases, leaving 7 bases of the junction unmatched. Germline loops: CDR1 SGHDT, CDR2 YYEEEE. The CDR3 sequence is 15 residues long. This sample comprised PBMCs, obtained 15 days after the yellow fever booster vaccination. This receptor was taken from a man aged 25-40 years who received the YFV17D yellow fever vaccine. The V gene is TRBV5-6, the J gene TRBJ2-5; 7 bases fit TRBD1. CDR3 coding DNA: TGTGCCAGCAGCTTGGAGTTCGGGACAGTCGAGACCCAGTACTTC. It encodes CASSLEFGTVETQYF.